The clone carrying this T cell receptor beta chain was recorded many times. Its antigen is unidentified. V lost 4 bases and J 4 bases, leaving 17 bases between the germline ends. Germline V gene lookup returns CDR1 SGHAT and CDR2 FQNNGV. The CDR3 runs to 16 residues. The data belong to a study of early T cells in non-severe SARS-CoV-2 infection. Study-wide context: Alpha and beta chains were unpaired, from unsorted whole-blood bulk RNA. Whole-study results and caveats: Anti-spike CD8 specificities were favored by VDJdb matching, whose results missed private and CD4 specificities.

Attachment of unique molecular identifiers was made to individual cDNA molecules. TCRdb re-called the 5' RACE reads with MiXCR, one entry per CDR3 protein. Of 30,000 to 35,000 distinct CDR3 sequences in the sample, approximately 4.3% are singletons; the top ten hold 9% to 14%. This clonotype was sampled from an adult who was a healthcare worker with PCR-confirmed SARS-CoV-2 infection or an uninfected control (not recorded which). The material sequenced was whole blood. This chain joins TRBV11-2 and TRBJ2-4; D possibly matches TRBD1 or TRBD2 (7 bases each). The CDR3 is CASSSLGGTDKNIQYF. DNA for the CDR3: TGTGCCAGCAGCTCCCTGGGGGGGACAGATAAAAACATTCAGTACTTC.